The 26 T cell receptor beta chains presented below share a single source sample, sequenced in a study of T-cell memory formation after mild COVID-19 (TCRdb year 2021). Libraries were made using 5' RACE. The reads were generated on an Illumina NovaSeq 6000. TCRdb applied fastp at Q25 and MiXCR to the public reads, then kept only in-frame beta chains. One record per CDR3 amino acid sequence lists the most common genes and DNA. The sample profile shows approximately 580,000 distinct CDR3 sequences; about 20% of them were found once. The ten biggest clones cover roughly an eighth of the sample. Sequencing was performed on PBMCs or a T cell subset sorted from them (not recorded which). These receptors were obtained from an adult woman who had mild COVID-19 (a few samples of this study predate the infection). The sample titles of this study are shuffled in the database, so cell type and time point are left out; the donor was told from shared clones.

The chain recombines TRBV20-1 with TRBJ2-1, with no clear D. The length of the CDR3 is 14 residues. The germline V and J ends were trimmed by 4 bases and 6 bases, with 16 bases remaining between them. Germline CDR1 reads DFQATT; CDR2 reads SNEGSKA (reference sequence). CDR3 amino acids: CSAITATNVNEQFF. CDR3 coding DNA: TGCAGTGCTATAACAGCCACAAACGTCAATGAGCAGTTCTTC.

This clonotype was counted once. CDR3 sequence: CASSPSYGLSTEAFF. The CDR3 coding sequence is TGTGCCAGCAGCCCCTCGTATGGGCTTAGCACTGAAGCTTTCTTT. The V call is TRBV12-3 or TRBV12-4, the J call TRBJ1-1; D is ambiguous. The V gene lost 6 bases and the J gene lost 4 bases, with 18 bases spanning the gap. The CDR3 is 15 residues long.

This clonotype was seen only a few times. V and J are TRBV27 and TRBJ2-1, with 8 positions matching TRBD1. CDR3 length: 14 residues. Germline V gene sequence: CDR1 MNHEY, CDR2 SMNVEV (reference sequence). J was trimmed by 7 bases and V by 3 bases; bases with no gene match: 5. The CDR3: CASSFRTGSNEQFF. CDR3 nucleotides: TGTGCCAGCAGTTTCAGGACAGGGTCAAATGAGCAGTTCTTC.

This clonotype was seen a handful of times. The CDR3 sequence is CASSLTQGVAGANVLTF. The CDR3 coding sequence is TGTGCCAGCAGTTTGACTCAAGGGGTGGCTGGGGCCAACGTCCTGACTTTC. V gene TRBV12-3 or TRBV12-4 combines with J gene TRBJ2-6; maybe TRBD1 (5 bases). With 3 bases removed from V and 2 bases from J, the gap between germline ends came to 14 bases. This CDR3 has 17 residues.

The rearrangement links TRBV6-5 to TRBJ1-1, with unresolved D. Deletions cut 5 bases from V and 2 bases from J, with 9 bases between. The CDR3 totals 13 residues. From germline, CDR1 is MNHEY and CDR2 SVGAGI. CDR3: CASSPGINTEAFF. In nucleotides, the CDR3 is TGTGCCAGCAGTCCGGGCATCAACACTGAAGCTTTCTTT.

Turning to this clonotype: Mismatch with germline at one junction end may stem from a read error. The chain links TRBV27 to TRBJ1-1, with TRBD1 as a possible D gene (5 bases). Germline CDR1 and CDR2: MNHEY and SMNVEV (reference sequence). The CDR3 runs 14 residues. The CDR3 DNA reads TGTGCCAGCACAGGGTTGATAAAAAACACTGAAGCTTTATTT. This translates into CASTGLIKNTEALF.

This clonotype was observed a few times. V gene TRBV27 combines with J gene TRBJ1-1; D unresolved. The V end was cut by 0 bases, the J end by 1 base, with 6 bases between. Germline CDR1 reads MNHEY; CDR2 reads SMNVEV (reference sequence). The CDR3 spans 14 residues. CDR3 loop: CASSLSAANTEAFF. The CDR3 DNA reads TGTGCCAGCAGTTTATCGGCAGCGAACACTGAAGCTTTCTTT.

This clonotype turned up a few times. The chain employs TRBV7-9 and TRBJ2-7; TRBD2 agrees at 8 bases. J gave up 7 bases and V 0 bases, and 11 bases lay outside the gene matches. This CDR3 region has 16 residues. The germline V gene has CDR1 SEHNR and CDR2 FQNEAQ (reference sequence). CDR3 in DNA: TGTGCCAGCAGCTTAGCGCTGGCGGGGGGACCGATTGAGCAGTACTTC. Translation: CASSLALAGGPIEQYF.

The rearrangement links TRBV12-3 or TRBV12-4 to TRBJ1-5; tentatively, D is TRBD1 (5 bases). Trimming took 7 bases from V and 5 from J, leaving 9 bases between them. The length of the CDR3 is 12 residues. DNA for the CDR3: TGTGCCAGCACCGGGGGGTATCAGCCCCAGCATTTT. Protein product: CASTGGYQPQHF.

This clonotype was seen many times. The chain recombines TRBV2 with TRBJ2-1; weak D call: TRBD2 (5 bases). Trimming pared 6 bases from V and 7 bases from J, leaving 7 bases between. The CDR3 is 11 amino acids. Germline V gene data show CDR1 as SNHLY and CDR2 as FYNNEI. This CDR3 reads CASSRGNEQFF. For the CDR3, the DNA is TGTGCCAGCAGCCGAGGGAATGAGCAGTTCTTC.

There are a few counts of this clonotype. The chain recombines TRBV24-1 with TRBJ2-3, with 8 positions matching TRBD1. The CDR3 is 15 amino acids. V shed 0 bases, J shed 4 bases, and the junction held 2 bases outside the gene matches. Germline V lookup: CDR1 KGHDR, CDR2 SFDVKD. CDR3 coding DNA: TGTGCCACCAGTGATTTGCAGGACAGGGCAGATACGCAGTATTTT. Its translation: CATSDLQDRADTQYF.

The sample holds many counts of this clonotype. The rearrangement links TRBV7-2 to TRBJ2-7; possibly TRBD2 for D (6 bases). Between the trimmed V and J ends, which lost 4 bases and 0 bases, there was a span of 19 bases. This CDR3 spans 17 amino acids. CDR1 is SGHTA, CDR2 FQGNSA, per germline. The CDR3 loop is CASSSGRGGLSSYEQYF. The DNA for the CDR3 is TGTGCCAGCAGCTCCGGGCGGGGCGGATTAAGCTCCTACGAGCAGTACTTC. Combining the CDR3 with reference TRBV7-2 and TRBJ2-7 gives the whole variable domain GAGVSQSPSNKVTEKGKDVELRCDPISGHTALYWYRQSLGQGLEFLIYFQGNSAPDKSGLPSDRFSAERTGGSVSTLTIQRTQQEDSAVYLCASSSGRGGLSSYEQYFGPGTRLTVT.

The V call is TRBV4-3, the J call TRBJ1-1, with 7 nucleotides matching TRBD1. Germline CDR1 reads LGHNA; CDR2 reads YSLEER. Losses at the gene ends were 0 bases for V and 6 bases for J; bases not matched to a gene: 10. There are 16 residues in the CDR3. The chain's CDR3 is CASSQDKDRLVAEAFF. The CDR3 DNA reads TGCGCCAGCAGCCAAGATAAGGACAGGTTGGTTGCTGAAGCTTTCTTT.

Details on this clonotype: Its ends do not fully match the called genes, so a read error is possible. The CDR3 loop is CDSSPSSGQGSYEQYF. Written as DNA, the CDR3 is TGTGACAGCAGCCCATCCTCGGGACAGGGTTCCTACGAGCAGTACTTC. The V gene is TRBV9, the J gene TRBJ2-7; 9 bases agree with TRBD1. Germline V CDR1 and CDR2: SGDLS, YYNGEE. CDR3 length: 16 amino acids.

This clonotype came up once. The genes are TRBV6-5 and TRBJ1-2, with 9 bases lining up with TRBD1. Germline lookup yields CDR1 MNHEY and CDR2 SVGAGI. This CDR3 comprises 14 residues. V gave up 7 bases and J gave up 2 bases; unmatched junction bases: 5. CDR3 bases: TGTGCCAGCAACGGACAGGGGCCAAACTATGGCTACACCTTC. Translated, it gives CASNGQGPNYGYTF.

This chain connects TRBV7-2 to TRBJ1-5, with D unresolved. CDR3 size: 15 residues. CDR1 and CDR2 from the germline V gene are SGHTA and FQGNSA. Trimming removed 3 bases at V and 3 bases at J, with 12 bases between. The CDR3 loop reads CASSLAGRINQPQHF. CDR3 DNA: TGTGCCAGCAGCTTGGCGGGTCGTATCAATCAGCCCCAGCATTTT.

This clonotype appeared a few times. This chain uses TRBV3-1 with TRBJ1-1; 9 bases match TRBD1. Trimming cost V 5 bases and J 11 bases; bases outside gene matches: 6. Germline values: CDR1 LGHDT, CDR2 YNNKEL (reference sequence). This CDR3 comprises 12 residues. The CDR3 spells CASSDMGTGAFF. The CDR3 bases are TGTGCCAGCAGCGATATGGGGACAGGGGCTTTCTTT.

The chain employs TRBV24-1 and TRBJ1-5, with 10 bases fitting TRBD1. This CDR3 is 17 amino acids long. Per germline, CDR1 KGHDR and CDR2 SFDVKD. V shed 5 bases, J shed 0 bases, and the junction held 6 bases outside the gene matches. CDR3: CATSGGTGAPSNQPQHF. The CDR3 bases are TGTGCCACCAGTGGCGGGACAGGGGCCCCTAGCAATCAGCCCCAGCATTTT.

In this sample, this clonotype turned up a few times. The chain is built from TRBV5-1 and TRBJ2-1, with TRBD2 identical over 9 bases. Trimming at V came to 2 bases and at J to 2 bases, leaving 5 bases not matched to a gene. Germline assignment: CDR1 SGHRS and CDR2 YFSETQ. This CDR3 has 16 amino acids. The chain's CDR3 is CASSLASGVAYNEQFF. The CDR3 coding sequence is TGCGCCAGCAGCTTAGCTAGCGGGGTCGCCTACAATGAGCAGTTCTTC.

In its sample, this clonotype was seen a few times. The V gene is TRBV5-1, the J gene TRBJ2-1, with unresolved D. The CDR3 sequence is 11 residues long. The V end was cut by 0 bases, the J end by 9 bases, with 4 bases between. CDR1 and CDR2 from the germline V gene are SGHRS and YFSETQ. CDR3: CASSLATEQFF. CDR3 nucleotides: TGCGCCAGCAGCTTGGCCACTGAGCAGTTCTTC.

This chain uses TRBV9 with TRBJ1-1; possibly TRBD1 for D (5 bases). Trimming cost V 0 bases and J 1 base, with 16 bases left between them. Germline CDR1 reads SGDLS; CDR2 reads YYNGEE. The CDR3 runs to 17 residues. CDR3 loop: CASSVGTSPGGNTEAFF. CDR3 nucleotides: TGTGCCAGCAGCGTAGGCACCAGTCCCGGGGGGAACACTGAAGCTTTCTTT.

This clonotype has a handful of counts. The V gene is TRBV4-3, the J gene TRBJ1-2; D remains unclear. The CDR3 contains 14 residues. Looked up from germline, CDR1 is LGHNA and CDR2 is YSLEER. Trimming removed 0 bases at V and 2 bases at J, with 7 bases between. The CDR3 loop is CASSQDARNYGYTF. CDR3 nucleotides: TGCGCCAGCAGCCAAGATGCCCGGAACTATGGCTACACCTTC.

This clonotype was recorded at least ten times. V is TRBV6-5 and J is TRBJ2-7; the D gene could be TRBD1 or TRBD2 (5 bases each). This CDR3 region has 13 residues. CDR1 is MNHEY and CDR2 is SVGAGI in the germline V gene. V was cut by 2 bases and J by 1 base, with 6 bases left in between. The CDR3 loop reads CASSYGGSYEQYF. CDR3 DNA sequence: TGTGCCAGCAGTTACGGGGGATCCTACGAGCAGTACTTC.

The J gene is TRBJ2-1, the V gene TRBV5-1; 13 bases line up with TRBD2. V was pared by 4 bases and J by 5 bases, with 6 bases of the junction left unmatched. Germline V lookup: CDR1 SGHRS, CDR2 YFSETQ. This CDR3 region has 16 residues. The CDR3, as DNA: TGCGCCAGCAGCCCGACTAGCGGGAGGATCGACAATGAGCAGTTCTTC. The encoded protein is CASSPTSGRIDNEQFF.

The rearrangement links TRBV5-1 to TRBJ2-7, with D possibly being TRBD1 (6 bases). The CDR3 covers 14 residues. Trimming removed 4 bases from V and 5 bases from J, with 16 bases in between. Germline V lookup: CDR1 SGHRS, CDR2 YFSETQ. The CDR3 is CASSPGPGVNEQYF. In DNA, the CDR3 is TGCGCCAGCAGCCCGGGTCCAGGGGTCAACGAGCAGTACTTC.

The chain carries TRBV4-3 and TRBJ2-7; 11 bases agree with TRBD2. Germline V gene lookup returns CDR1 LGHNA and CDR2 YSLEER. The CDR3 loop spans 15 amino acids. The V segment lost 1 base and the J segment 3 bases; nucleotides outside the gene matches: 2. The CDR3 is CASSQVTSGIYEQYF. The CDR3 nucleotides read TGCGCCAGCAGCCAAGTGACTAGCGGGATCTACGAGCAGTACTTC.